The clone carrying this T cell receptor (beta chain) was counted a few times. Documented time point: persistent/refractory GD, antithyroid drugs over 5 years with positive TRAb. PBMC RNA served as the TCR library source. The data are from a study of regulatory T cells in long-lasting Graves disease. Building the TCR beta libraries relied on iRepertoire HTBI primers, and CDR3 regions underwent Arm-PCR. TCRdb re-called the multiplex PCR reads through MiXCR, storing one row per CDR3 protein. The table includes fewer than 450,000 distinct CDR3 sequences, less than 25% detected once. The receptor was derived from a female donor with Graves disease. Sequenced here: peripheral blood mononuclear cells (PBMCs), sampled when the disease was refractory, from a patient treated with antithyroid drugs.

The CDR3 region is CASSPTSGSATGELFF. The CDR3 DNA sequence: TGTGCCAGCAGTCCGACTAGCGGGAGTGCCACCGGGGAGCTGTTTTTT. This chain uses TRBV27 with TRBJ2-2; 12 bases agree with TRBD2. The CDR3 has 16 residues. After removal of 5 bases from V and 4 bases from J, the junction contained 5 bases not matched to a gene. Germline lookup yields CDR1 MNHEY and CDR2 SMNVEV (reference sequence).